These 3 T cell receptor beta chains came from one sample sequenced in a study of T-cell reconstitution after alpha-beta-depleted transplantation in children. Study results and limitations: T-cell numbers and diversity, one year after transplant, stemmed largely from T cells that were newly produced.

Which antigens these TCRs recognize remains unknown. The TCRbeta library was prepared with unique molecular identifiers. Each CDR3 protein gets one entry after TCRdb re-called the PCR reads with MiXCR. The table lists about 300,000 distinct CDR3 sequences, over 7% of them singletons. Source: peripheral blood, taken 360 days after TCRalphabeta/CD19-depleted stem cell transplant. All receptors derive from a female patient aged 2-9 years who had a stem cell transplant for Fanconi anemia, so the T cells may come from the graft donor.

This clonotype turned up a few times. The CDR3 sequence is CASSYDLRSSYNSPLHF. For the CDR3, the DNA is TGTGCCAGCAGTTATGACTTGCGGAGCTCCTATAATTCACCCCTCCACTTT. The V call is TRBV6-5, the J call TRBJ1-6, with D unresolved. V lost 3 bases and J lost 0, with 12 bases in between. The CDR3 loop spans 17 amino acids. Germline V CDR1 and CDR2: MNHEY, SVGAGI.

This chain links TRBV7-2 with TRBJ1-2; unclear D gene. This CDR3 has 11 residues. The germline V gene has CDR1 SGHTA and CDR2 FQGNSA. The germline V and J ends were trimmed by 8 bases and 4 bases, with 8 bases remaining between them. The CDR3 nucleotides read TGTGCCAGCGCCTTTTTCTATGGCTACACCTTC. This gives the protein CASAFFYGYTF.

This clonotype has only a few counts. Here the CDR3 reads CSAQEGGGYGYTF. DNA for the CDR3: TGCAGTGCGCAGGAGGGGGGTGGTTATGGCTACACCTTC. This chain connects TRBV20-1 to TRBJ1-2; TRBD1 might be the D (6 bases). Germline values: CDR1 DFQATT, CDR2 SNEGSKA (reference sequence). This CDR3 has 13 residues. Trimming left V 6 bases short and J 5 bases short, with 16 bases between.